This T cell receptor beta chain comes out of a study of T cell responses to AZD1222 COVID-19 vaccine. Study background: Pooling was applied to second doses at about 4 or about 12 weeks.

V shed 0 bases and J 9 bases; nucleotides not matched to a gene: 8. The CDR3 sequence is 15 residues long. Germline assignment: CDR1 LGHNT and CDR2 FRNRAP. This clone was seen just once. Sequencing used immunoSEQ multiplex PCR; TCRdb keeps in-frame clones, though not all of them. The table records approximately 84,000 clones, more than 80% of them present only once. The source of this sequence is an adult in good health. The V call is TRBV12-5, the J call TRBJ2-1, with 7 bases matching TRBD2. Material: peripheral blood, obtained on day 0 of AZD1222 vaccination. CDR3 sequence: CASGLVRTAGVEQFF. The CDR3, as DNA: TGTGCTAGTGGTTTGGTACGTACGGCGGGAGTTGAGCAGTTCTTC.